The 14 T cell receptor beta chains below were found in one sample sequenced in a study of T cell responses to AZD1222 COVID-19 vaccine (dated by TCRdb to 2020 to 2023). Read against the paper, the sample's time point label means: baseline before first vaccination. Preparation of the library involved the immunoSEQ multiplex PCR assay. TCRdb provides this immuneACCESS table in a form limited to in-frame rearrangements. Some clones are lacking; in checked studies, under half of them reflect an unresolved V gene, and why the rest are absent is not known. Here the sample has some 150,000 clones; about 87% occur a single time. 3.1% of the sample is held by the ten biggest clonotypes. The sample was peripheral blood, taken on day 0 of AZD1222 vaccination. These receptors were taken from an adult in good health.

The CDR3 DNA is TGTGCCAGCAGTTACATTTACACCGGGGGTCAGCCCCAGCATTTT. Translating gives CASSYIYTGGQPQHF. The chain has TRBV6-5 and TRBJ1-5; tentative D call: TRBD1 (5 bases). Trimming took off 2 bases at V and 6 bases at J, with 14 bases between the two ends. The CDR3 spans 15 residues. CDR1 MNHEY and CDR2 SVGAGI come from the germline V gene.

Concerning this clone itself: One junction end disagrees with the germline gene, perhaps due to a read error. Different DNA sequences within this sample yield the same CDR3. This chain joins TRBV7-2 and TRBJ2-3; TRBD2 aligns across 12 bases. Germline V CDR1 and CDR2: SGHTA, FQGNSA. The CDR3 totals 15 residues. CDR3 region: CASSLAGGPPDTQYF. The CDR3 region has the DNA TGTGCCAGCAGCCTAGCGGGGGGGCCCCCCGATACGCAGTATTTT.

This clone occurred a few times. This chain links TRBV28 with TRBJ2-2; D is ambiguous. The CDR3 covers 10 residues. Trimming stripped 3 bases from V and 8 bases from J, with 1 base between. Germline CDR1 is MDHEN and CDR2 is SYDVKM. The CDR3 coding sequence is TGTGCCAGCAGTTTTGGGGAGCTGTTTTTT. Protein product: CASSFGELFF.

The chain joins TRBV20-1 to TRBJ2-1, with 11 bases aligning to TRBD2. The CDR3 spans 15 residues. V gave up 3 bases and J gave up 3 bases; unmatched junction bases: 4. Looked up from germline, CDR1 is DFQATT and CDR2 is SNEGSKA (reference sequence). The CDR3 sequence: CSASQLAGDYNEQFF. The CDR3 DNA reads TGCAGTGCTAGTCAACTAGCGGGGGACTACAATGAGCAGTTCTTC.

This chain joins TRBV6-2 or TRBV6-3 and TRBJ2-2, with D possibly being TRBD1 (6 bases). The V end lost 4 bases, the J end lost 0 bases, and 15 bases lay between the germline ends. The V gene's germline CDR1 is MNHEY and CDR2 SVGEGT. The CDR3 runs to 17 residues. The CDR3 region is CASSFYPRTANTGELFF. CDR3 DNA sequence: TGTGCCAGCAGTTTCTATCCTCGGACAGCGAACACCGGGGAGCTGTTTTTT.

The V and J genes are TRBV12-3 or TRBV12-4 and TRBJ1-2; D possibly corresponds to TRBD1 (5 bases). CDR3 length equals 11 residues. With 4 bases removed from V and 8 bases from J, the gap between germline ends came to 8 bases. Written as DNA, the CDR3 is TGTGCCAGCAGTTCAGGGTTAGGCTACACCTTC. Translating gives CASSSGLGYTF.

The chain joins TRBV7-9 to TRBJ1-2; tentative D call: TRBD1 (6 bases). Germline V CDR1 and CDR2: SEHNR, FQNEAQ (reference sequence). V gave up 2 bases and J gave up 3 bases, with 7 bases separating them. This CDR3 has 13 residues. The CDR3 coding sequence is TGTGCCAGCAGCTTACCAGGGGACTATGGCTACACCTTC. Translation gives CASSLPGDYGYTF.

This clone was observed a single time. The gene calls are TRBV5-6 and TRBJ2-5; TRBD2 matches at 12 bases. Per germline, CDR1 SGHDT and CDR2 YYEEEE. V was pared by 0 bases and J by 0 bases, with 6 bases of the junction left unmatched. The CDR3 covers 18 residues. The CDR3 sequence: CASSLGLAGAPYQETQYF. Here the CDR3 DNA reads TGTGCCAGCAGCTTGGGACTAGCGGGGGCCCCGTACCAAGAGACCCAGTACTTC.

The CDR3 sequence is CASSYSTRSNTEAFF. CDR3 sequence (DNA): TGTGCCAGCAGTTACTCCACACGGTCGAACACTGAAGCTTTCTTT. The genes are TRBV6-5 and TRBJ1-1, with unresolved D. Germline V CDR1 and CDR2: MNHEY, SVGAGI. Trimming shortened V by 0 bases and J by 1 base, and 9 bases separated the two germline ends. The CDR3 extends over 15 amino acids.

The chain is built from TRBV4-2 and TRBJ1-1; 7 bases match TRBD1. V was pared by 2 bases and J by 3 bases, with 3 bases of the junction left unmatched. Germline CDR1 is LGHNA and CDR2 is YNFKEQ. This CDR3 region has 14 residues. The CDR3: CASSQRGRDTEAFF. CDR3 coding DNA: TGTGCCAGCAGCCAAAGGGGGCGCGACACTGAAGCTTTCTTT.

The chain links TRBV19 to TRBJ1-6; possible D gene TRBD1, 6 bases. Trimming stripped 3 bases from V and 7 bases from J, with 10 bases between. Germline V gene sequence: CDR1 LNHDA, CDR2 SQIVND (reference sequence). CDR3 size: 14 residues. This CDR3 reads CASSIGRGNSPLHF. CDR3 in DNA: TGTGCCAGTAGTATCGGCAGGGGAAATTCACCCCTCCACTTT.

In its sample, this clone was seen a few times. The chain has TRBV2 and TRBJ1-5; D remains unclear. V was pared by 3 bases and J by 0 bases, with 0 bases between. The germline CDR1 and CDR2 sequences are SNHLY and FYNNEI. The CDR3 is made up of 12 amino acids. CDR3 residues: CASSDSNQPQHF. The CDR3 nucleotides read TGTGCCAGCAGTGATAGCAATCAGCCCCAGCATTTT.

The chain joins TRBV7-2 to TRBJ2-2; D is perhaps TRBD2 (7 bases). Germline lookup yields CDR1 SGHTA and CDR2 FQGNSA. The CDR3 is 16 residues long. Trimming removed 3 bases from V and 8 bases from J, with 19 bases in between. DNA of the CDR3: TGTGCCAGCAGCTTTAATCTCGCGGGGGCTGGGGGGGAGCTGTTTTTT. Encoded protein: CASSFNLAGAGGELFF.

This clone turned up a few times. The V gene is TRBV4-3, the J gene TRBJ1-6; D is possibly TRBD1 (5 bases). CDR1 and CDR2 (germline): LGHNA, YSLEER. The CDR3 is made up of 15 amino acids. The V end lost 0 bases, the J end lost 7 bases, and 10 bases lay between the germline ends. The CDR3: CASSQDRAANSPLHF. The CDR3 nucleotides read TGCGCCAGCAGCCAAGACAGGGCAGCGAATTCACCCCTCCACTTT.